This TCR beta chain was sequenced during a study of blood T cells in healthy people across ages. The study, taken as a whole, reports: Investigators viewed diversity estimates from one million T cells as underestimates, the study reported.

A sample-barcoded 5' primer and a J-beta primer mix were used in a second PCR of roughly 6 to 11 cycles. Every molecule of cDNA carried a tag from a template-switch adaptor with 12 random nucleotides. TCRdb itself ran the 5' RACE reads through MiXCR, one entry per CDR3 protein. Of about 1,500,000 distinct CDR3 sequences listed, roughly 45% are singletons. Healthy Caucasian individuals from Russia aged roughly 6 to 90 served as donors. The amount of total RNA extracted per sample was at least 5 micrograms. In regard to this clonotype: Antigen specificity is unknown.

V was cut by 2 bases and J by 1 base, with 8 bases left in between. CDR1 and CDR2 (germline): MNHEY, SVGEGT. The CDR3 has 14 amino acids. The genes are TRBV6-2 or TRBV6-3 and TRBJ1-1; D is uncertain. The receptor's source is a woman aged 18-30 years in good health. The specimen sequenced was blood. CDR3 in DNA: TGTGCCAGCAGTTACATGGGGTCGAACACTGAAGCTTTCTTT. As protein: CASSYMGSNTEAFF.